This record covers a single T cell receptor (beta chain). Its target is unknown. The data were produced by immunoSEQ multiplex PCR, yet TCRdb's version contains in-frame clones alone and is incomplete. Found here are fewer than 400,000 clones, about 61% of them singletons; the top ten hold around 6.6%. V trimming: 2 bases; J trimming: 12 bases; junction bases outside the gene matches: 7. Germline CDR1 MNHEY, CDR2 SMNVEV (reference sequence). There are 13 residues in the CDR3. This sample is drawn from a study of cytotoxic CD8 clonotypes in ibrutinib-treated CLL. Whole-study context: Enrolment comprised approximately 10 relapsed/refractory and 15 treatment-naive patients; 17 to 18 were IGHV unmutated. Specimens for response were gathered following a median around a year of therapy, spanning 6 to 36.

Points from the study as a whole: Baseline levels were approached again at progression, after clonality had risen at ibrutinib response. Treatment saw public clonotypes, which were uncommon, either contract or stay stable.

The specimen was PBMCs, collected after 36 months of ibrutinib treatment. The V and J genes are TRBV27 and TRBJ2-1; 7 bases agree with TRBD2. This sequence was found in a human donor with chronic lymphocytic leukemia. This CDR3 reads CASSLGFGGRQFF. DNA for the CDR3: TGTGCCAGCAGTTTAGGTTTTGGCGGGAGGCAGTTCTTC.